One sample yielded the 24 T cell receptor beta chains listed below, sequenced in a study of regulatory T cells in long-lasting Graves disease. Arm-PCR of CDR3 regions with iRepertoire HTBI primers generated TCR beta libraries. TCRdb ran MiXCR on the multiplex PCR reads and lists one entry per CDR3 protein. The sample lists 400,000 to 650,000 distinct CDR3 sequences, about 16% occurring once. The time point denotes: newly diagnosed GD, antithyroid drugs for less than 3 months. RNA from PBMCs was the source of the TCR library. The sample was also linked to a second study, of T cells in Graves' hyperthyroidism and ophthalmopathy.

The sequencing here drew on peripheral blood mononuclear cells (PBMCs), taken at new diagnosis, from a patient treated with antithyroid drugs. The source is a woman aged 35-60 years with Graves disease.

The chain links TRBV6-2 or TRBV6-3 to TRBJ2-7; D call uncertain. The CDR3 length is 14 residues. Germline assignment: CDR1 MNHEY and CDR2 SVGEGT. V was shortened by 2 bases and J by 6 bases, with 14 bases between the two germline ends. The CDR3 region is CASSYEDRIGEQYF. As DNA, the CDR3 is TGTGCCAGCAGTTACGAAGACCGGATAGGCGAGCAGTACTTC.

This clonotype came up many times. V and J are TRBV12-3 or TRBV12-4 and TRBJ1-5; unclear D gene. The V gene lost 5 bases and the J gene lost 7 bases, with 12 bases spanning the gap. This CDR3 comprises 13 residues. The CDR3 nucleotides read TGTGCCAGCAGTCCATCCGGAGGCCAGCCCCAGCATTTT. It translates to CASSPSGGQPQHF.

Of note for this clonotype: Compared with germline, one end of the junction differs, possibly owing to a read error. V is TRBV5-1 and J is TRBJ1-1; D may be TRBD1 (5 bases). In germline, CDR1 is SGHRS, CDR2 YFSETQ. This CDR3 is 15 amino acids long. CDR3 sequence (DNA): TGCGCCAGCAGCTTGGCCCAGGGACTGGGCACTGAAGCTCTCTTT. Translation gives CASSLAQGLGTEALF.

This clonotype has a count of ten or more. J is TRBJ1-5 and V is TRBV11-2, with TRBD1 matching 7 bases. V trimming: 5 bases; J trimming: 3 bases; junction bases outside the gene matches: 7. This CDR3 is 15 amino acids long. Germline assignment: CDR1 SGHAT and CDR2 FQNNGV. The CDR3 spells CASSQMGQPNQPQHF. The CDR3 bases are TGTGCCAGCAGCCAAATGGGACAGCCCAATCAGCCCCAGCATTTT.

This clonotype was detected many times. This chain links TRBV2 with TRBJ2-1; D is uncertain. CDR1 is SNHLY and CDR2 is FYNNEI in the germline V gene. Trimming left V 3 bases short and J 11 bases short, with 11 bases between. The CDR3 is 12 residues long. CDR3 loop: CASSDPRTQQFF. CDR3 in DNA: TGTGCCAGCAGTGATCCCCGGACGCAGCAGTTCTTC.

V is TRBV19 and J is TRBJ1-6; a weak D match, TRBD1 (6 bases). Germline values: CDR1 LNHDA, CDR2 SQIVND (reference sequence). Trimming cost V 7 bases and J 6 bases, with 13 bases left between them. CDR3 length: 14 amino acids. The CDR3, as DNA: TGTGCCAGTACCCCGGGACAAGCTAATTCACCCCTCCACTTT. Protein: CASTPGQANSPLHF.

This clonotype appeared a few times. The V call is TRBV4-1, the J call TRBJ2-7; a possible D gene is TRBD1 (6 bases). Germline CDR1 reads MGHRA; CDR2 reads YSYEKL. This CDR3 has 15 residues. V gave up 1 base and J gave up 1 base, with 11 bases separating them. For the CDR3, the DNA is TGCGCCAGCAGCCAAGCGATCACAGGGTCCTACGAGCAGTACTTC. Translated, it gives CASSQAITGSYEQYF.

At least ten counts were recorded for this clonotype. The V call is TRBV20-1, the J call TRBJ1-1; D not resolved. The CDR3 loop spans 11 amino acids. CDR1 and CDR2 from the germline V gene are DFQATT and SNEGSKA (reference sequence). Trimming removed 5 bases at V and 6 bases at J, with 10 bases between. The DNA of the CDR3 is TGCAGTGCTGAGGGAGGCGCTGAAGCTTTCTTT. As protein: CSAEGGAEAFF.

This clonotype has at least ten counts. The genes are TRBV18 and TRBJ1-3; D ambiguous. Germline assignment: CDR1 KGHSH and CDR2 LQKENI. This CDR3 region has 15 residues. Trimming cost V 3 bases and J 0 bases, with 9 bases left between them. The CDR3 DNA reads TGTGCCAGCTCACCTACCCCAAACTCTGGAAACACCATATATTTT. Protein sequence: CASSPTPNSGNTIYF.

This clonotype came up a few times. V is TRBV2 and J is TRBJ1-1, with D hard to call. CDR3 length: 15 amino acids. The germline V gene encodes CDR1 SNHLY and CDR2 FYNNEI. V dropped 6 bases and J dropped 2 bases, with 16 bases sitting between them. CDR3 nucleotides: TGTGCCAGCAGCCAGGACGGTACATTTAACACTGAAGCTTTCTTT. Encoded protein: CASSQDGTFNTEAFF.

Many counts were recorded for this clonotype. The gene calls are TRBV29-1 and TRBJ2-1; 8 nucleotides align to TRBD1. The closer fit of TRBJ2-5 to the DNA end suggests the J call may be wrong. The CDR3 contains 16 residues. Germline V gives CDR1 SQVTM, CDR2 ANQGSEA. CDR3 sequence: CSVEDPRTGRRETQYF. CDR3 nucleotide sequence: TGCAGCGTTGAAGATCCGCGGACAGGGAGAAGGGAGACCCAGTACTTC.

This clonotype was seen repeatedly, ten times or more. This rearrangement joins TRBV3-1 to TRBJ1-1, with D perhaps matching TRBD1 (5 bases). Germline V gene data show CDR1 as LGHDT and CDR2 as YNNKEL (reference sequence). Deletions cut 1 base from V and 1 base from J, with 10 bases between. CDR3 length: 15 residues. The CDR3 DNA reads TGTGCCAGCAGCCAAGGACAGCAAACGAACACTGAAGCTTTCTTT. This sequence encodes CASSQGQQTNTEAFF.

The chain recombines TRBV28 with TRBJ1-1; perhaps TRBD1 as D (5 bases). The germline CDR1 and CDR2 sequences are MDHEN and SYDVKM. Trimming left V 8 bases short and J 10 bases short, with 11 bases between. This CDR3 is 10 amino acids long. CDR3 protein: CASGRGRAFF. CDR3 coding DNA: TGTGCCAGCGGAAGGGGACGAGCTTTCTTT.

Of note for this clonotype: This is likely a read error, given that the CDR3 carries no conserved phenylalanine or tryptophan at its end. V and J are TRBV27 and TRBJ1-5; D is uncertain. The CDR3 is 12 residues long. Trimming stripped 8 bases from V and 2 bases from J, with 7 bases between. The germline CDR1 and CDR2 sequences are MNHEY and SMNVEV (reference sequence). For the CDR3, the DNA is TGTGCCAGCCGGGAACGCAATCAGCCCCAGCATTCT. It is translated as CASRERNQPQHS.

V is TRBV6-1 and J is TRBJ1-1; perhaps TRBD1 as D (6 bases). The V gene lost 5 bases and the J gene lost 1 base, with 14 bases spanning the gap. This CDR3 has 15 amino acids. CDR1 MNHNS and CDR2 SASEGT come from the germline V gene. The CDR3 protein is CASSRSGGGNTEAFF. Here the CDR3 DNA reads TGTGCCAGCAGTAGGTCGGGGGGCGGGAACACTGAAGCTTTCTTT.

Regarding this clonotype: Compared with germline, one end of the junction differs, possibly owing to a read error. The chain uses TRBV6-1 and TRBJ2-7, with D possibly being TRBD2 (6 bases). The germline gives CDR1 MNHNS, CDR2 SASEGT. This CDR3 is 11 amino acids long. The CDR3 loop reads CASRQTPGRNF. The CDR3 region has the DNA TGTGCCAGCAGACAAACACCGGGGAGGAACTTC.

Ten or more counts support this clonotype. V gene TRBV3-1 combines with J gene TRBJ2-1; D is undetermined. V dropped 0 bases and J dropped 0 bases, with 6 bases sitting between them. CDR1 LGHDT and CDR2 YNNKEL come from the germline V gene (reference sequence). CDR3 length equals 15 residues. The CDR3 here is CASSQDHLSYNEQFF. DNA for the CDR3: TGTGCCAGCAGCCAAGACCACCTCTCCTACAATGAGCAGTTCTTC.

In this sample, this clonotype turned up a few times. The rearrangement uses TRBV7-9 and TRBJ1-2; the D is unclear. Trimming cost V 5 bases and J 2 bases, with 15 bases left between them. CDR3 length: 15 residues. Looked up from germline, CDR1 is SEHNR and CDR2 is FQNEAQ (reference sequence). In DNA form, the CDR3 reads TGTGCCAGCAGCCCCCTTGGAGGTGAGAACTATGGCTACACCTTC. Its protein product is CASSPLGGENYGYTF.

J is TRBJ2-4 and V is TRBV7-3, with 9 bases fitting TRBD1. Germline V gene lookup returns CDR1 SGHTA and CDR2 FQGTGA. This CDR3 has 17 residues. The V and J ends lost 6 bases and 13 bases, in that order; junction bases with no gene match: 22. This CDR3 is CASSDRLPGQGYNEQYF. CDR3 DNA: TGTGCCAGCAGTGACCGACTCCCGGGACAGGGTTACAATGAGCAGTACTTC.

This clonotype was counted at least ten times. V gene TRBV3-1 combines with J gene TRBJ1-6; D not certain. Trimming pared 0 bases from V and 11 bases from J, leaving 8 bases between. The CDR3 runs 13 residues. CDR1 is LGHDT and CDR2 is YNNKEL in the germline V gene (reference sequence). CDR3 sequence: CASSQDQGAPLHF. The CDR3 bases are TGTGCCAGCAGCCAAGATCAAGGAGCACCCCTCCACTTT.

Comment on this clonotype: This may arise from a read error, as a much more abundant clone is one base away. V gene TRBV3-1 combines with J gene TRBJ2-4; 9 bases align to TRBD2. The J segment lost 4 bases and the V segment lost 5 bases, leaving 12 bases of the junction unmatched. CDR1 is LGHDT, CDR2 YNNKEL, per germline (reference sequence). The length of the CDR3 is 17 residues. CDR3 in amino acids: CASSAWASGGRKNIQYF. The CDR3 DNA reads as TGTGCCAGCAGCGCTTGGGCCAGCGGGGGGAGAAAAAACATTCAGTACTTC.

The V call is TRBV7-9, the J call TRBJ1-5, with TRBD1 as a possible D gene (5 bases). The germline V gene has CDR1 SEHNR and CDR2 FQNEAQ (reference sequence). Trimming left V 1 base short and J 6 bases short, with 10 bases between. The CDR3 is 14 amino acids. The CDR3 sequence is CASSLDSGGQPQHF. The CDR3 DNA is TGTGCCAGCAGCTTAGACTCGGGGGGTCAGCCCCAGCATTTT. Full variable domain (remainder filled in from reference TRBV7-9 and TRBJ1-5): DTGVSQNPRHKITKRGQNVTFRCDPISEHNRLYWYRQTLGQGPEFLTYFQNEAQLEKSRLLSDRFSAERPKGSFSTLEIQRTEQGDSAMYLCASSLDSGGQPQHFGDGTRLSIL.

J is TRBJ1-6 and V is TRBV10-3, with a tentative D call TRBD1 (5 bases). The germline V gene encodes CDR1 ENHRY and CDR2 SYGVKD. The CDR3 contains 15 residues. Trimming shortened V by 2 bases and J by 9 bases, and 14 bases separated the two germline ends. CDR3 DNA sequence: TGTGCCATCAGTGAGGAAGGGGAAGGAAGTTCACCCCTCCACTTT. Protein sequence: CAISEEGEGSSPLHF.

This clonotype was counted at least ten times. This rearrangement joins TRBV18 to TRBJ1-2; D unresolved. The CDR3 is 15 amino acids. CDR1 is KGHSH and CDR2 is LQKENI in the germline V gene. V was cut by 6 bases and J by 0 bases, with 14 bases left in between. The CDR3 DNA sequence: TGTGCCAGCTCCCCCTCCTCCGGGGCTAACTATGGCTACACCTTC. Translating it yields CASSPSSGANYGYTF.